This TCR beta chain is from a study of Graves' ophthalmopathy and Graves' hyperthyroidism. Exclusion applied to patients with other autoimmune diseases, uncontrolled infections, pregnancy or lactation. Study outcomes and limitations: A model of 13 signatures distinguished ophthalmopathy from stable hyperthyroidism at 87.88% sensitivity and about 80% specificity. The model forecast ophthalmopathy progression, reaching 60% to 71% sensitivity and 72.22% specificity.

The CDR3 length is 12 residues. Germline assignment: CDR1 SNHLY and CDR2 FYNNEI. This clonotype appeared once. What it binds is unknown. Since a much larger clone is just one base distant, this may be a read error. RNA transcripts were the source from which TCR beta CDR3 regions were amplified. Following a first-round RT-PCR that used HTBI primers, a second-round multiplex PCR was carried out. TCRdb redid the calling of the multiplex PCR reads with MiXCR, one entry per CDR3 protein. Counted here are hundreds of thousands of distinct CDR3 sequences, roughly two fifths occurring once; the ten biggest clones make up around 3.3%.

Sequences were obtained from peripheral blood. The rearrangement joins TRBV2 to TRBJ2-7, with no clear D. The receptor comes from an adult man with Graves' ophthalmopathy. The CDR3 here is CGSSDGYYEQYF. Here the CDR3 DNA reads TGTGGCAGCAGTGACGGGTACTACGAGCAGTACTTC.